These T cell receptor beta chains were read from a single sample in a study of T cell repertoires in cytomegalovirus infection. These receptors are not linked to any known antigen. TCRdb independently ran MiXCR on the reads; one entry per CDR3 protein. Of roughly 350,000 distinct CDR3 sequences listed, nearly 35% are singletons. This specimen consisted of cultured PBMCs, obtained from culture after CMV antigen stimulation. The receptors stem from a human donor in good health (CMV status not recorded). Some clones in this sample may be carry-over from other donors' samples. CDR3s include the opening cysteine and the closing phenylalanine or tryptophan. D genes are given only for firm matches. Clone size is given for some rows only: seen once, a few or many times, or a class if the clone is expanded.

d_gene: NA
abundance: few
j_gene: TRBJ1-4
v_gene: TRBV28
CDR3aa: CASSPFVATNEKLFF
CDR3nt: TGTGCCAGCAGTCCCTTCGTGGCAACTAATGAAAAACTGTTTTTT

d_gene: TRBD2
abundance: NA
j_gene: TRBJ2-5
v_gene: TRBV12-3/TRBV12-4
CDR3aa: CASSPAVLVGGQETQYF
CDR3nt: TGTGCCAGCAGTCCAGCCGTATTGGTGGGAGGGCAAGAGACCCAGTACTTC

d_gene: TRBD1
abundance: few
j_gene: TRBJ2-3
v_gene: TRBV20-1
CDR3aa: CSARDAVLRQGTDTQYF
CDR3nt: TGCAGTGCTAGAGATGCCGTCCTGAGACAGGGTACAGATACGCAGTATTTT

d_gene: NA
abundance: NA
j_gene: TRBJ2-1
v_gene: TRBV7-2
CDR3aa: CASSLRLGWGHEQFF
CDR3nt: TGTGCCAGCAGCCTTCGACTAGGGTGGGGCCATGAGCAGTTCTTC

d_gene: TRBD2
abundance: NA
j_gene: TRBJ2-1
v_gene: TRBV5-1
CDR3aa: CASSLGLETSGRYNEQFF
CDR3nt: TGCGCCAGCAGCTTGGGGCTGGAGACTAGCGGGAGGTACAATGAGCAGTTCTTC

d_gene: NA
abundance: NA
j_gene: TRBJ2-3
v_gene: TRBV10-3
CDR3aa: CAISESRRGTDTQYF
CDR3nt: TGTGCCATCAGTGAGTCGAGGAGGGGCACAGATACGCAGTATTTT

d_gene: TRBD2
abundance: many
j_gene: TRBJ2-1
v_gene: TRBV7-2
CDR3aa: CASSSTSGLYNEQFF
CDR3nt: TGTGCCAGCAGCTCCACTAGCGGACTCTACAATGAGCAGTTCTTC

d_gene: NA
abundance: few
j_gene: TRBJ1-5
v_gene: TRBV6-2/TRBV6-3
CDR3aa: CASSTPGSNQPQHF
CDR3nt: TGTGCCAGCAGCACCCCCGGCTCCAATCAGCCCCAGCATTTT

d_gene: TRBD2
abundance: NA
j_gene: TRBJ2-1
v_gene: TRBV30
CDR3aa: CAWVPGGTSSYNEQFF
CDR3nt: TGTGCCTGGGTTCCCGGCGGGACTAGCTCCTACAATGAGCAGTTCTTC

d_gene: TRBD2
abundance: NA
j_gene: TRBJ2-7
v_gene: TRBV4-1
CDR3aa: CASSQDRAGGGYEQYF
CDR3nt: TGCGCCAGCAGCCAAGATAGGGCGGGAGGAGGGTACGAGCAGTACTTC

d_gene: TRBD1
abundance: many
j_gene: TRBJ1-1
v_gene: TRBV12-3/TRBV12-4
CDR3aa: CASSSPQGIHTKNTEAFF
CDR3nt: TGTGCCAGCAGTTCTCCACAGGGGATCCATACAAAGAACACTGAAGCTTTCTTT

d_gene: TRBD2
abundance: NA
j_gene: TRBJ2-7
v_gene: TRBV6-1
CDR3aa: CASRLLAELYEQYF
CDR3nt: TGTGCCAGCAGGCTACTAGCGGAGTTGTACGAGCAGTACTTC

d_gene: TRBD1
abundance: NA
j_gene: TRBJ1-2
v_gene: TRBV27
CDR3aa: CASSARDRGSLYYGYTF
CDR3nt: TGTGCCAGCAGTGCCCGGGACAGGGGGTCCCTCTACTATGGCTACACCTTC

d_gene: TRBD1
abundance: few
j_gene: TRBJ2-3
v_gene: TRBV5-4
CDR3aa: CASQARDRGTDTQYF
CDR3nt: TGTGCCAGCCAAGCCCGGGACAGGGGCACAGATACGCAGTATTTT

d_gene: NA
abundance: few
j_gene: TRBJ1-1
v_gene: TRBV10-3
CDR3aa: CAISGLNTEAFF
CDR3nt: TGTGCCATCAGTGGATTGAACACTGAAGCTTTCTTT

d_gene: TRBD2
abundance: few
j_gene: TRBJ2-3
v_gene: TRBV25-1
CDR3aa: CASSGLTSGRARDYTDTQYF
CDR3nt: TGTGCCAGCAGTGGGTTGACTAGCGGGAGGGCCCGAGACTACACAGATACGCAGTATTTT

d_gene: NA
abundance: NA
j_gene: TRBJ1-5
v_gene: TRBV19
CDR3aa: CASSKGGGAYSNHPQHF
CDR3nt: TGTGCCAGTAGCAAGGGTGGGGGGGCCTATAGCAATCATCCCCAGCATTTT

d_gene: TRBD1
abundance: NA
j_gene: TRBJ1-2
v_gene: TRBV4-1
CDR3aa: CASSQIDRVSNYGYTF
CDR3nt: TGCGCCAGCAGCCAGATAGACAGGGTTTCAAACTATGGCTACACCTTC

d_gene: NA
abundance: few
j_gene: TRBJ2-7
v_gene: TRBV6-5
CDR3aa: CASSYSTPGTNYEQYF
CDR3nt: TGTGCCAGCAGTTACTCAACCCCCGGGACAAACTACGAGCAGTACTTC

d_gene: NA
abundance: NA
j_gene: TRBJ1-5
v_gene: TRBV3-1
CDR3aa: CASSEGLSNQPQHF
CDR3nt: TGTGCCAGCAGCGAAGGGTTGTCCAATCAGCCCCAGCATTTT

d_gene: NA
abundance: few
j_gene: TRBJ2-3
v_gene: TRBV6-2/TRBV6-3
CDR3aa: CASRRGHLPTDTQYF
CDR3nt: TGTGCCAGCAGACGGGGACACCTCCCCACAGATACGCAGTATTTT

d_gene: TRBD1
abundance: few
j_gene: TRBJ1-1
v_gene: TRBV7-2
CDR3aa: CASRRDSTEAFF
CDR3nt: TGTGCCAGCAGGCGGGACAGCACTGAAGCTTTCTTT

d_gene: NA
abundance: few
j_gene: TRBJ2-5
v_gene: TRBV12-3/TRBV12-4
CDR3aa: CASTRGRGETQYF
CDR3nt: TGTGCCAGCACTAGGGGCCGGGGGGAGACCCAGTACTTC

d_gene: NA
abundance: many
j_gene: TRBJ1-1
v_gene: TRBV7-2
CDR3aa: CASSLASGNTEAFF
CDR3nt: TGTGCCAGCAGCTTAGCTTCGGGGAACACTGAAGCTTTCTTT

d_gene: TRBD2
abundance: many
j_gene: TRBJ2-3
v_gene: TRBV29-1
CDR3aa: CSVEGTSLVTDTQYF
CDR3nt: TGCAGCGTTGAAGGGACTAGCCTCGTGACAGATACGCAGTATTTT

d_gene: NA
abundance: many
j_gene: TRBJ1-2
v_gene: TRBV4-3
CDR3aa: CASSQGGGGGYHGYTF
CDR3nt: TGCGCCAGCAGCCAAGGGGGAGGGGGGGGCTATCATGGCTACACCTTC

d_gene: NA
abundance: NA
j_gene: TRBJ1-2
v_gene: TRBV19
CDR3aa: CASSTPQGFYGYTF
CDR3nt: TGTGCCAGTAGTACTCCACAGGGCTTCTACGGCTACACCTTC

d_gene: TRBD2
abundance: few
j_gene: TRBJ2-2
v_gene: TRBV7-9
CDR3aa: CASSLPREGLGTGELFF
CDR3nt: TGTGCCAGCAGCTTACCGCGGGAGGGCCTAGGGACCGGGGAGCTGTTTTTT

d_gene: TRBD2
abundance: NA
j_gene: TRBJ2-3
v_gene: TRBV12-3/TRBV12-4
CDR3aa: CASRLAGRPDTQYF
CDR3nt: TGTGCCAGCAGACTAGCGGGACGACCGGATACGCAGTATTTT

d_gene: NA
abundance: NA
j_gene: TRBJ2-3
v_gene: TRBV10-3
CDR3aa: CAIRLGGDTDTQYF
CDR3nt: TGTGCCATCCGACTAGGCGGGGACACAGATACGCAGTATTTT

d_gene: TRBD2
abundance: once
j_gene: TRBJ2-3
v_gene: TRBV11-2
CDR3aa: CASSFLASGGADTQYF
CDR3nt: TGTGCCAGCAGCTTCCTAGCGTCGGGGGGGGCGGATACGCAGTATTTT

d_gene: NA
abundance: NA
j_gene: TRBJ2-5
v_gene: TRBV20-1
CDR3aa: CSGNQDPRLETQYF
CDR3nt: TGCAGTGGGAACCAGGACCCGCGTCTAGAGACCCAGTACTTC

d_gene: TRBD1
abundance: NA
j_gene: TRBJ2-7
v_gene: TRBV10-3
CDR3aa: CAIIRRSGQGSYEQYF
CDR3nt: TGTGCCATCATTCGGAGATCGGGACAGGGTTCCTACGAGCAGTACTTC

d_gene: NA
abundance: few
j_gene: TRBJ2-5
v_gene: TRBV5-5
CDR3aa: CASSLGVGKQETQYF
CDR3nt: TGTGCCAGCAGCTTGGGCGTGGGGAAACAAGAGACCCAGTACTTC

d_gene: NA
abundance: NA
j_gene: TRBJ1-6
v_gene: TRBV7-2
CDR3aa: CASRQGRGNSPLHF
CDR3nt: TGTGCCAGCAGGCAGGGACGGGGAAATTCACCCCTCCACTTT

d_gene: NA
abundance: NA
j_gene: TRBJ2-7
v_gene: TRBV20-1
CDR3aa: CSATDYPPFYEQYF
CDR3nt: TGCAGTGCAACGGACTACCCTCCCTTTTACGAGCAGTACTTC

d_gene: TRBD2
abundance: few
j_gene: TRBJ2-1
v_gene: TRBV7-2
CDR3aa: CASSLKAGGNEQFF
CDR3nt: TGTGCCAGCAGCTTAAAAGCGGGAGGGAATGAGCAGTTCTTC

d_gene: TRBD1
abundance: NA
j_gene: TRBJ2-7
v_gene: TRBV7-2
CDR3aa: CASSRTAQGNYEQYF
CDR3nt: TGTGCCAGCAGCCGCACGGCACAGGGGAACTACGAGCAGTACTTC

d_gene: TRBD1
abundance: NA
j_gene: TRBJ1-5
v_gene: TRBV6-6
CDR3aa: CASSYVTGQGAIKVNQPQHF
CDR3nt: TGTGCCAGCAGTTACGTGACGGGACAGGGGGCGATTAAGGTGAATCAGCCCCAGCATTTT